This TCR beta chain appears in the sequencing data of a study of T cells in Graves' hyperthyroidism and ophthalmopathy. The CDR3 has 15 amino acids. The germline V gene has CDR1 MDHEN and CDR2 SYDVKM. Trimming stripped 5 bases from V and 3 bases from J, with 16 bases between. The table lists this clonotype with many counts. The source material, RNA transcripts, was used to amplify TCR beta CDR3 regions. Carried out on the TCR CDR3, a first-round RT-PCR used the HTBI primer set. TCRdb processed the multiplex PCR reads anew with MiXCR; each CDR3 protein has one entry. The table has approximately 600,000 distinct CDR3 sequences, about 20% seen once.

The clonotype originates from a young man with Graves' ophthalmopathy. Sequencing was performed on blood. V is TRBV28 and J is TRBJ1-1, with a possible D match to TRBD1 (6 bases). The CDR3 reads CASSSAGGAYTEAFF. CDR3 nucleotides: TGTGCCAGCAGTAGCGCTGGGGGGGCGTACACTGAAGCTTTCTTT.